This is a list of T cell receptor beta chains from one sample in a study of shared clonotypes between healthy human individuals. Libraries were prepared by immunoSEQ multiplex PCR; TCRdb keeps only in-frame clonotypes and omits some of them. The sample has about 2.5 million clones, around 90% seen once. Sequences were obtained from naive CD4+ T cells from PBMCs. Every receptor here comes from a man aged 18 to 30 in good health. Some clones in this sample may be carry-over from other donors' samples. CDR3s include the opening cysteine and the closing phenylalanine or tryptophan. The D gene is left open where the match is weak. Rows give clone size only sometimes, using once, few, many, or a class for an expanded clone.

J gene: TRBJ2-7
D gene: TRBD1
V gene: TRBV27
clone size: .
CDR3 protein: CASSLYGTGVPGEQYF
CDR3 DNA: TGTGCCAGCAGTTTATATGGGACAGGGGTTCCGGGCGAGCAGTACTTC

J gene: TRBJ2-7
D gene: .
V gene: TRBV7-9
clone size: .
CDR3 protein: CASSLVTILQPTGTYEQYF
CDR3 DNA: TGTGCCAGCAGCTTAGTAACCATCCTTCAGCCCACAGGGACTTACGAGCAGTACTTC

J gene: TRBJ2-3
D gene: TRBD1
V gene: TRBV9
clone size: .
CDR3 protein: CASSVTGNTDTQYF
CDR3 DNA: TGTGCCAGCAGCGTGACAGGGAATACAGATACGCAGTATTTT

J gene: TRBJ2-3
D gene: .
V gene: TRBV5-4
clone size: .
CDR3 protein: CASNADYLDTQYF
CDR3 DNA: TGTGCCAGCAACGCCGACTACTTAGATACGCAGTATTTT

J gene: TRBJ2-1
D gene: .
V gene: TRBV5-1
clone size: .
CDR3 protein: CASSREETYNEQFF
CDR3 DNA: TGCGCCAGCAGTAGGGAGGAAACCTACAATGAGCAGTTCTTC

J gene: TRBJ2-5
D gene: .
V gene: TRBV2
clone size: .
CDR3 protein: CASTRDFGAVETQYF
CDR3 DNA: TGTGCCAGCACCCGGGACTTCGGAGCGGTGGAGACCCAGTACTTC

J gene: TRBJ2-1
D gene: TRBD1
V gene: TRBV18
clone size: .
CDR3 protein: CASSPRGQGVNEQFF
CDR3 DNA: TGTGCCAGCTCACCAAGGGGACAGGGAGTCAATGAGCAGTTCTTC

J gene: TRBJ2-3
D gene: .
V gene: TRBV30
clone size: .
CDR3 protein: CAWTRGLLTDTQYF
CDR3 DNA: TGTGCCTGGACTCGGGGACTTCTCACAGATACGCAGTATTTT

J gene: TRBJ2-1
D gene: .
V gene: TRBV6-1
clone size: .
CDR3 protein: CASSGAVQFF
CDR3 DNA: TGTGCCAGCAGTGGGGCAGTCCAGTTCTTC

J gene: TRBJ2-1
D gene: TRBD2
V gene: TRBV5-1
clone size: .
CDR3 protein: CASSVGSPTSGGYNEQFF
CDR3 DNA: TGCGCCAGCAGCGTTGGTTCCCCGACTAGCGGAGGATACAATGAGCAGTTCTTC

J gene: TRBJ1-3
D gene: TRBD1
V gene: TRBV4-1
clone size: .
CDR3 protein: CASSPGQGRTGNTIYF
CDR3 DNA: TGCGCCAGCAGTCCCGGACAGGGGCGTACTGGAAACACCATATATTTT

J gene: TRBJ2-1
D gene: .
V gene: TRBV4-2
clone size: .
CDR3 protein: CASSPTGQGSMDEQFF
CDR3 DNA: TGTGCCAGCAGCCCAACGGGGCAGGGAAGTATGGATGAGCAGTTCTTC

J gene: TRBJ1-5
D gene: .
V gene: TRBV18
clone size: .
CDR3 protein: CASSQASNQPQHF
CDR3 DNA: TGTGCCAGCTCACAGGCCAGCAATCAGCCCCAGCATTTT

J gene: TRBJ2-7
D gene: TRBD2
V gene: TRBV11-2
clone size: .
CDR3 protein: CASSPGVAGRNYEQYF
CDR3 DNA: TGTGCCAGCAGCCCCGGGGTAGCGGGAAGAAACTACGAGCAGTACTTC

J gene: TRBJ1-1
D gene: .
V gene: TRBV29-1
clone size: few
CDR3 protein: CSVVLDTGKTEAFF
CDR3 DNA: TGCAGCGTCGTACTAGACACAGGGAAGACTGAAGCTTTCTTT

J gene: TRBJ2-7
D gene: TRBD1
V gene: TRBV27
clone size: .
CDR3 protein: CASSSPDRAHEQYF
CDR3 DNA: TGTGCCAGCAGTTCCCCGGACAGGGCCCACGAGCAGTACTTC

J gene: TRBJ1-4
D gene: .
V gene: TRBV30
clone size: .
CDR3 protein: CAWSVRRVGARPVVF
CDR3 DNA: TGTGCCTGGAGTGTACGGCGGGTAGGTGCAAGGCCCGTCGTTTTT

J gene: TRBJ2-3
D gene: TRBD2
V gene: TRBV4-1
clone size: .
CDR3 protein: CASSLSGLAGADTQYF
CDR3 DNA: TGCGCCAGCAGCCTTTCAGGACTAGCGGGGGCAGATACGCAGTATTTT

J gene: TRBJ2-7
D gene: TRBD2
V gene: TRBV5-1
clone size: .
CDR3 protein: CASSLGLASYEQYF
CDR3 DNA: TGCGCCAGCAGCTTGGGACTAGCCTCCTACGAGCAGTACTTC

J gene: TRBJ2-2
D gene: TRBD2
V gene: TRBV9
clone size: .
CDR3 protein: CASSVALAGETGELFF
CDR3 DNA: TGTGCCAGCAGCGTAGCTCTAGCGGGAGAGACCGGGGAGCTGTTTTTT

J gene: TRBJ1-4
D gene: TRBD1
V gene: TRBV4-1
clone size: .
CDR3 protein: CASSQTIDRATRIQEKLFF
CDR3 DNA: TGCGCCAGCAGCCAAACGATAGACAGGGCCACACGGATTCAGGAAAAACTGTTTTTT

J gene: TRBJ2-7
D gene: .
V gene: TRBV29-1
clone size: .
CDR3 protein: CSVRGGTGPYEQYF
CDR3 DNA: TGCAGCGTGCGGGGGGGGACAGGGCCCTACGAGCAGTACTTC

J gene: TRBJ2-3
D gene: .
V gene: TRBV5-8
clone size: .
CDR3 protein: CASRLQGHTDTQYF
CDR3 DNA: TGTGCCAGTAGACTACAGGGACACACAGATACGCAGTATTTT

J gene: TRBJ2-7
D gene: .
V gene: TRBV6-5
clone size: .
CDR3 protein: CASSPAPVGEQYF
CDR3 DNA: TGTGCCAGCAGCCCTGCCCCCGTTGGCGAGCAGTACTTC

J gene: TRBJ2-3
D gene: .
V gene: TRBV28
clone size: once
CDR3 protein: CASSLLSGTDTQYF
CDR3 DNA: TGTGCCAGCAGTTTGCTATCTGGGACAGATACGCAGTATTTT

J gene: TRBJ2-3
D gene: .
V gene: TRBV5-4
clone size: .
CDR3 protein: CASSTQGITQYF
CDR3 DNA: TGTGCCAGCAGCACACAGGGAATAACGCAGTATTTT

J gene: TRBJ2-3
D gene: .
V gene: TRBV7-9
clone size: .
CDR3 protein: CASSAARDTQYF
CDR3 DNA: TGTGCCAGCAGCGCCGCCCGAGATACGCAGTATTTT

J gene: TRBJ2-5
D gene: TRBD2
V gene: TRBV2
clone size: .
CDR3 protein: CASSPPEGTSRETQYF
CDR3 DNA: TGTGCCAGCAGTCCCCCTGAGGGGACTAGTAGAGAGACCCAGTACTTC

J gene: TRBJ1-1
D gene: .
V gene: TRBV5-1
clone size: few
CDR3 protein: CASSLHPGTTEAFF
CDR3 DNA: TGCGCCAGCAGCTTACATCCAGGGACGACTGAAGCTTTCTTT

J gene: TRBJ2-5
D gene: .
V gene: TRBV7-2
clone size: .
CDR3 protein: CASSSQTGETQYF
CDR3 DNA: TGTGCCAGCAGCTCCCAGACAGGAGAGACCCAGTACTTC

J gene: TRBJ2-1
D gene: .
V gene: TRBV13
clone size: .
CDR3 protein: CASSLRAQSSYNEQFF
CDR3 DNA: TGTGCCAGCAGCTTACGAGCACAGAGCTCCTACAATGAGCAGTTCTTC

J gene: TRBJ1-3
D gene: .
V gene: TRBV7-9
clone size: .
CDR3 protein: CASSLGPPTGNTIYF
CDR3 DNA: TGTGCCAGCAGCTTAGGGCCCCCAACTGGAAACACCATATATTTT

J gene: TRBJ1-5
D gene: TRBD1
V gene: TRBV6-1
clone size: .
CDR3 protein: CASRAQGIQPQHF
CDR3 DNA: TGTGCCAGCAGGGCACAGGGGATCCAGCCCCAGCATTTT

J gene: TRBJ1-5
D gene: .
V gene: TRBV10-3
clone size: once
CDR3 protein: CAASRGQHNQPQHF
CDR3 DNA: TGTGCCGCTTCGCGTGGGCAGCACAATCAGCCCCAGCATTTT

J gene: TRBJ2-4
D gene: TRBD2
V gene: TRBV19
clone size: .
CDR3 protein: CASSLGTSLEDIQYF
CDR3 DNA: TGTGCCAGTAGTCTCGGGACTAGCCTAGAGGACATTCAGTACTTC

J gene: TRBJ2-1
D gene: TRBD2
V gene: TRBV10-3
clone size: .
CDR3 protein: CAISEPRLAGGHGGEQFF
CDR3 DNA: TGTGCCATCAGTGAGCCTAGACTAGCGGGAGGCCATGGTGGTGAGCAGTTCTTC